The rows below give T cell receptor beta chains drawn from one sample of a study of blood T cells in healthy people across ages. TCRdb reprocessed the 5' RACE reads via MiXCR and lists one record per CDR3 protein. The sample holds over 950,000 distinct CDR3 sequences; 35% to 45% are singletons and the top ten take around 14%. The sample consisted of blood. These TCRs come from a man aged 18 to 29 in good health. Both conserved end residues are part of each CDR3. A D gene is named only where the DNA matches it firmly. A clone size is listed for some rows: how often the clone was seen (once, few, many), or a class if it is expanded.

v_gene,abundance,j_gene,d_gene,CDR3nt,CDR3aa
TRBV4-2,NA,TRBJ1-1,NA,TGTGCCAGCAGCCAAGATCTCGTCGACACTGAAGCTTTCTTT,CASSQDLVDTEAFF
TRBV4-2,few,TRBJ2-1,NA,TGTGCCAGCAGCCAAGTACCCGAGGAGCAAGATGAGCAGTTCTTC,CASSQVPEEQDEQFF
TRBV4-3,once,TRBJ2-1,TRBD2,TGCGCCAGCAGCCAAGGACTAGCGGGGGGGGACACCTACAATGAGCAGTTCTTC,CASSQGLAGGDTYNEQFF
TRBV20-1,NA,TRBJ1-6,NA,TGCAGTGCTAGAAGCCCCCGGGACTCCTATAATTCACCCCTCCACTTT,CSARSPRDSYNSPLHF
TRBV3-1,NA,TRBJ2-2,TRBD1,TGTGCCAGCAGCCTCAGACAGGGTCGGGACACCGGGGAGCTGTTTTTT,CASSLRQGRDTGELFF
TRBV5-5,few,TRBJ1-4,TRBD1,TGTGCCAGCAGCTTGGCCCCGGGACAGATAAATGAAAAACTGTTTTTT,CASSLAPGQINEKLFF
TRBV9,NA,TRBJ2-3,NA,TGTGCCAGCAGCGTAGCGGACTACCACACAGATACGCAGTATTTT,CASSVADYHTDTQYF
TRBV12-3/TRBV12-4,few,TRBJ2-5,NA,TGTGCCAGCAGTTTGTTCCGGGACGGAATGTATGAGACCCAGTACTTC,CASSLFRDGMYETQYF
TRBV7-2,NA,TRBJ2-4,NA,TGTGCCAGCAGCTTATCTGGGATCGCAAACATTCAGTACTTC,CASSLSGIANIQYF
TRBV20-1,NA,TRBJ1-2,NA,TGCAGTACTAGTCTGGCCATAGCTAACTATGGCTACACCTTC,CSTSLAIANYGYTF
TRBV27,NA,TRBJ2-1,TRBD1,TGTGCCAGCAGGAGGACAGGGTCCAATGAGCAGTTCTTC,CASRRTGSNEQFF
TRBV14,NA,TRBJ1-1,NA,TGTGCCAGCAGCCTGGACAGACTGGGAGCTTTCTTT,CASSLDRLGAFF
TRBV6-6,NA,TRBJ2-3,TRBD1,TGTGCCAGCAGTTACCAAAGCTTTACAGGGGTTACAGATGCGCAGTATTTT,CASSYQSFTGVTDAQYF
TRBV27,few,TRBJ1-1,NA,TGTGCCAGCAGTTTGACAGTAAGGGACACTGAAGCTTTCTTT,CASSLTVRDTEAFF
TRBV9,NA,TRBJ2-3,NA,TGTGCCAGCAGCGGAAGACAGGAGTATACGCAGTATTTT,CASSGRQEYTQYF
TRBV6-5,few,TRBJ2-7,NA,TGTGCCAGCAGGGAAACAGGGAAAGGCAACGAGCAGTACTTC,CASRETGKGNEQYF
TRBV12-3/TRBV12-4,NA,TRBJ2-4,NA,TGTGCCAGCAGTTCCGCCGGGGACACAAAAAACATTCAGTACTTC,CASSSAGDTKNIQYF
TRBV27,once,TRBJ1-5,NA,TGTGCCAGCAAAATGGCCGGGGGTGGGAATCAGCCCCAGCATTTT,CASKMAGGGNQPQHF
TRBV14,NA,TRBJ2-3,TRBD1,TGTACCAGCAGCCAAGATAAGCAGGGGGAAGCAGATACGCAGTATTTT,CTSSQDKQGEADTQYF
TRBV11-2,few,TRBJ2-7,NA,TGTGCCAGCAGCCAAGAACTAGGTGACGAGCAGTACTTC,CASSQELGDEQYF
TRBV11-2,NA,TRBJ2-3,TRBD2,TGTGCCAGCAGCTTGGGGACTAGCGGGGGGCCGAGGCGTCAAATCACAGATACGCAGTATTTT,CASSLGTSGGPRRQITDTQYF
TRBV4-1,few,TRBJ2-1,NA,TGCGCCAGCAGCCAGATGTTCGGCAATGAGCAGTTCTTC,CASSQMFGNEQFF
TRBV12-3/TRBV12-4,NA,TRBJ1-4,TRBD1,TGTGCCAGCTCCGGTGACAGGGGGGAAAAACTGTTTTTT,CASSGDRGEKLFF
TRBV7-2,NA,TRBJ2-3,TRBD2,TGTGCCAGCAGCTCCGGTTTGGGACGGGGGGGCTCAGATACGCAGTATTTT,CASSSGLGRGGSDTQYF
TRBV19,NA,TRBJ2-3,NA,TGTGCCAGTAGTGAGGGCCTAACCGGCACAGATACGCAGTATTTT,CASSEGLTGTDTQYF
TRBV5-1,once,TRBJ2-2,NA,TGCGCCAGCAGCTTGACCCAGGGAGTCACCGGGGAGCTGTTTTTT,CASSLTQGVTGELFF
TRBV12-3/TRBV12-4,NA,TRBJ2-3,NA,TGTGCCAGCAGTTTTCCAGCCAGCACAGATACGCAGTATTTT,CASSFPASTDTQYF
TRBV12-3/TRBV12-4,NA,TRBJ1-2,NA,TGTGCCAGCAGTTTAGCGCTGGGCCTATATGGCTACACCTTC,CASSLALGLYGYTF
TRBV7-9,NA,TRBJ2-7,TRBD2,TGTGCCAGTAGCGGGGAAAGCTCCTACAATGAGCAGTACTTC,CASSGESSYNEQYF
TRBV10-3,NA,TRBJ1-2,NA,TGTGCCATTAAGCAAGGGGCGGACTATGGCTACACCTTC,CAIKQGADYGYTF
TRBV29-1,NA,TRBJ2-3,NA,TGCAGCGTTGAAGATGGGGACAGCACAGATACGCAGTATTTT,CSVEDGDSTDTQYF
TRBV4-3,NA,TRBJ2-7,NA,TGCGCCAGCAGCCAAGAGGCGACGATCTCCTACGAGCAGTACTTC,CASSQEATISYEQYF
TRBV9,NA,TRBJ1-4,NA,TGTGCCAGCCGCGCACAAACAACTAATGAAAAACTGTTTTTT,CASRAQTTNEKLFF